The 17 T cell receptor beta chains presented below share a single source sample, sequenced in a study of CD8 T cells in ankylosing spondylitis. Whole-study findings and limits: Within ankylosing spondylitis blood, a TCR beta motif made up of seven to nine highly homologous variants appeared to be characteristic.

The antigens of these receptors remain unknown. Each CDR3 protein is one row after TCRdb ran MiXCR on the 5' RACE reads. Among a few hundred thousand distinct CDR3 sequences listed, about 12% were seen once. Sequenced input: blood, either unsorted or a sorted T cell fraction (not recorded which). Receptors originate from a male donor with ankylosing spondylitis.

This chain uses TRBV18 with TRBJ1-1; D is ambiguous. The V gene lost 2 bases and the J gene lost 3 bases, with 16 bases spanning the gap. The germline CDR1 and CDR2 sequences are KGHSH and LQKENI. The CDR3 has 16 amino acids. The CDR3 nucleotides are TGTGCCAGCTCACCATCGAGAGGGATCGGATACACTGAAGCTTTCTTT. It codes for CASSPSRGIGYTEAFF.

The chain has TRBV7-2 and TRBJ1-2; 8 bases map to TRBD1. Germline V gene sequence: CDR1 SGHTA, CDR2 FQGNSA. CDR3 length equals 15 residues. Unmatched junction bases numbered 6, after V lost 3 bases and J lost 3 bases. CDR3 residues: CASSFGQGGDYGYTF. For the CDR3, the DNA is TGTGCCAGCAGCTTTGGACAGGGTGGGGACTATGGCTACACCTTC.

This clonotype showed up many times. The V call is TRBV5-1, the J call TRBJ1-1; 9 nucleotides line up with TRBD1. V lost 3 bases and J lost 8; bases outside the gene matches: 2. The length of the CDR3 is 12 residues. The germline gives CDR1 SGHRS, CDR2 YFSETQ. The CDR3 DNA is TGCGCCAGCAGCTGGACAGGGGCAGAAGCTTTCTTT. Amino acid sequence: CASSWTGAEAFF.

The sample holds a few counts of this clonotype. V and J are TRBV30 and TRBJ2-2, with D maybe TRBD1 (6 bases). The V end was cut by 3 bases, the J end by 0 bases, with 17 bases between. The CDR3 contains 17 residues. Germline CDR1 and CDR2: GTSNPN and SVGIG (reference sequence). The CDR3, as DNA: TGTGCCTGGAGAAGAAACCCAGGGGCCACGAACACCGGGGAGCTGTTTTTT. This translates into CAWRRNPGATNTGELFF.

This rearrangement joins TRBV5-1 to TRBJ1-3; no firm D call. The CDR3 extends over 16 amino acids. The ends were cut back, 0 bases at V and 0 bases at J, with 10 bases in the middle. Germline V gives CDR1 SGHRS, CDR2 YFSETQ. Here the CDR3 DNA reads TGCGCCAGCAGCTTGGATGACGGGTTCTCTGGAAACACCATATATTTT. It codes for CASSLDDGFSGNTIYF.

V and J are TRBV7-2 and TRBJ1-5, with TRBD1 matching over 10 bases. In germline, CDR1 is SGHTA, CDR2 FQGNSA. The CDR3 is made up of 16 amino acids. V lost 1 base to trimming and J lost 1 base; unmatched junction nucleotides: 1. CDR3 bases: TGTGCCAGCAGCTTAGTGGACAGGGGGAGCAATCAGCCCCAGCATTTT. This codes for CASSLVDRGSNQPQHF.

This clonotype was counted between two and nine times. The genes are TRBV20-1 and TRBJ2-2; 9 nucleotides agree with TRBD2. The trim removed 6 bases at V and 6 bases at J, leaving 11 bases unmatched. Germline CDR1 and CDR2: DFQATT and SNEGSKA (reference sequence). CDR3 size: 15 residues. As DNA, the CDR3 is TGCAGTGCCCTTTATAGCGGGAGATCGGCCGGGGAGCTGTTTTTT. As protein: CSALYSGRSAGELFF.

This clonotype was seen only a few times. J is TRBJ1-1 and V is TRBV20-1, with D perhaps matching TRBD1 (5 bases). Trimming pared 6 bases from V and 4 bases from J, leaving 15 bases between. Germline CDR1 is DFQATT and CDR2 is SNEGSKA (reference sequence). The CDR3 runs to 13 residues. CDR3 loop: CSADRGGSTEAFF. For the CDR3, the DNA is TGCAGTGCGGATCGCGGGGGGAGCACTGAAGCTTTCTTT.

V and J are TRBV20-1 and TRBJ2-1; 8 nucleotides agree with TRBD2. The CDR3 is 14 amino acids. Germline trimming cut 4 bases from V and 3 bases from J; bases unmatched to any gene: 5. CDR1 is DFQATT, CDR2 SNEGSKA, per germline (reference sequence). CDR3 region: CSAKTSAHYNEQFF. For the CDR3, the DNA is TGCAGTGCTAAGACTAGCGCACACTACAATGAGCAGTTCTTC.

The chain is built from TRBV5-1 and TRBJ1-1; D is unclear. There are 13 residues in the CDR3. V lost 4 bases and J lost 12, with 19 bases in between. The germline gives CDR1 SGHRS, CDR2 YFSETQ. The CDR3 reads CASSQIPALGTFF. CDR3 nucleotides: TGCGCCAGCAGCCAAATCCCGGCTTTAGGAACTTTCTTT.

In this sample, this clonotype turned up a few times. V usage is TRBV20-1 and J usage is TRBJ1-1; D may be TRBD1 (5 bases). Germline V CDR1 and CDR2: DFQATT, SNEGSKA (reference sequence). V was trimmed by 5 bases and J by 5 bases, leaving 15 bases between them. The CDR3 runs to 13 residues. Here the CDR3 reads CSAPSRGLTEAFF. The CDR3 coding sequence is TGCAGTGCTCCTTCGAGGGGATTAACTGAAGCTTTCTTT.

In this sample, this clonotype turned up many times. V gene TRBV20-1 combines with J gene TRBJ1-1; maybe TRBD1 (5 bases). Trimming shortened V by 5 bases and J by 1 base, and 11 bases separated the two germline ends. The CDR3 has 13 residues. Germline V gene data show CDR1 as DFQATT and CDR2 as SNEGSKA (reference sequence). CDR3 loop: CSALRGRNTEAFF. The CDR3 DNA reads TGCAGTGCTCTGCGGGGACGGAACACTGAAGCTTTCTTT.

This clonotype was found a few times. This chain uses TRBV20-1 with TRBJ2-7; 7 bases map to TRBD1. V was pared by 6 bases and J by 5 bases, with 13 bases of the junction left unmatched. CDR3 length equals 14 residues. In germline, CDR1 is DFQATT, CDR2 SNEGSKA (reference sequence). The CDR3 region is CSAWIPQGSNEQYF. DNA of the CDR3: TGCAGTGCCTGGATCCCACAGGGGTCCAACGAGCAGTACTTC.

J is TRBJ2-1 and V is TRBV3-1; D unclear. Germline V lookup: CDR1 LGHDT, CDR2 YNNKEL (reference sequence). The V and J ends lost 2 bases and 7 bases respectively, with 6 bases between them. The CDR3 is 12 amino acids. The CDR3 sequence is CASSQRRNEQFF. In DNA, the CDR3 is TGTGCCAGCAGCCAACGGCGGAATGAGCAGTTCTTC.

This clonotype was counted at least ten times. This chain connects TRBV7-6 to TRBJ1-3, with D hard to call. The CDR3 length is 17 residues. Looked up from germline, CDR1 is SGHVS and CDR2 is FNYEAQ. The V end lost 1 base, the J end lost 0 bases, and 13 bases lay between the germline ends. The CDR3 DNA follows: TGTGCCAGCAGCTTAGTACCTGGCCAGTACTCTGGAAACACCATATATTTT. This encodes CASSLVPGQYSGNTIYF.

This clonotype came up once. The V and J genes are TRBV11-2 and TRBJ1-3; the match to TRBD1 covers 12 bases. This CDR3 comprises 19 residues. Looked up from germline, CDR1 is SGHAT and CDR2 is FQNNGV. J gave up 3 bases and V 7 bases, and 16 bases lay outside the gene matches. DNA of the CDR3: TGTGCCAGCACTCCCGGTGGGGGACAGGGGGCGATCGTTGGAAACACCATATATTTT. It is translated as CASTPGGGQGAIVGNTIYF.

The rearrangement links TRBV29-1 to TRBJ1-1; 7 bases fit TRBD1. V lost 5 bases, J lost 1 base, and 4 bases stayed unmatched. CDR1 and CDR2 (germline): SQVTM, ANQGSEA. The CDR3 is 13 amino acids. The CDR3 reads CSVLGTENTEAFF. In DNA, the CDR3 is TGCAGCGTTTTGGGGACAGAGAACACTGAAGCTTTCTTT.